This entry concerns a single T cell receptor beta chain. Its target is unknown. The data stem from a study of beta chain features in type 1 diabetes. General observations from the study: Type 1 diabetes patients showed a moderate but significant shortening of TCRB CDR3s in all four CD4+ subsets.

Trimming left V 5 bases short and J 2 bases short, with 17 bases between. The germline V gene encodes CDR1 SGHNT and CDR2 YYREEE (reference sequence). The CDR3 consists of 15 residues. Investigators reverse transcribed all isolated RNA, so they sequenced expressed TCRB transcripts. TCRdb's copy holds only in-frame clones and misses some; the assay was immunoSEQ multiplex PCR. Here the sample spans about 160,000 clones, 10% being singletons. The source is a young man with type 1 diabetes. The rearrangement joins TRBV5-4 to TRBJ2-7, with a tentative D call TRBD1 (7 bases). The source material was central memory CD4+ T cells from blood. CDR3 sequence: CASRAWGRGAYEQYF. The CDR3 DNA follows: TGTGCCAGCAGAGCTTGGGGCAGGGGGGCCTACGAGCAGTACTTC.